The next 10 T cell receptor beta chains were all read from a single sample in a study of T cell responses to AZD1222 COVID-19 vaccine. Repertoires were generated with immunoSEQ multiplex PCR, while TCRdb's copy carries only in-frame clones and drops some. The table lists about 110,000 clones, 80% to 95% of them singletons. The material was peripheral blood, obtained 28 days after the second AZD1222 dose. These receptors were obtained from an adult who received the AZD1222 COVID-19 vaccine.

The chain recombines TRBV5-4 with TRBJ1-2; the D gene is possibly TRBD1 (5 bases). Trimming removed 3 bases at V and 3 bases at J, with 9 bases between. Germline values: CDR1 SGHNT, CDR2 YYREEE (reference sequence). This CDR3 has 13 residues. Here the CDR3 DNA reads TGTGCCAGCAGCTCCGACAGCTACTATGGCTACACCTTC. As protein: CASSSDSYYGYTF.

V gene TRBV5-5 combines with J gene TRBJ1-2, with 7 positions matching TRBD1. The germline CDR1 and CDR2 sequences are SGHKS and YYEKEE (reference sequence). V dropped 2 bases and J dropped 6; count of bases not matched to a gene: 7. This CDR3 has 14 amino acids. CDR3 in DNA: TGTGCCAGCAGCTTTGCGGGAGGGGGCGATGGCTACACCTTC. It translates to CASSFAGGGDGYTF. Full variable domain (missing parts from reference TRBV5-5 and TRBJ1-2): DAGVTQSPTHLIKTRGQQVTLRCSPISGHKSVSWYQQVLGQGPQFIFQYYEKEERGRGNFPDRFSARQFPNYSSELNVNALLLGDSALYLCASSFAGGGDGYTFGSGTRLTVV.

The chain recombines TRBV19 with TRBJ2-7; 11 bases are shared with TRBD1. This CDR3 contains 13 residues. J was trimmed by 7 bases and V by 10 bases; bases with no gene match: 9. Germline lookup yields CDR1 LNHDA and CDR2 SQIVND (reference sequence). This CDR3 reads CATAPGTGGEQYF. In DNA, the CDR3 is TGTGCCACCGCCCCCGGGACAGGGGGTGAGCAGTACTTC.

This chain uses TRBV5-1 with TRBJ1-5; D perhaps matches TRBD1 (5 bases). CDR1 SGHRS and CDR2 YFSETQ come from the germline V gene. V lost 5 bases and J lost 5, with 14 bases in between. CDR3 length: 14 amino acids. The CDR3 is CASSPQGPDQPQHF. CDR3 DNA: TGCGCCAGCAGTCCGCAGGGACCGGATCAGCCCCAGCATTTT.

V and J are TRBV19 and TRBJ1-5; D is unresolved. The V gene lost 5 bases and the J gene lost 6 bases, with 8 bases spanning the gap. Germline CDR1 LNHDA, CDR2 SQIVND (reference sequence). The CDR3 has 12 amino acids. DNA for the CDR3: TGTGCCAGTAGTCTCTGGGGTCAGCCCCAGCATTTT. It is translated as CASSLWGQPQHF.

The gene calls are TRBV28 and TRBJ1-3; no reliable D call. In germline, CDR1 is MDHEN, CDR2 SYDVKM. The CDR3 is 15 amino acids. V was trimmed by 3 bases and J by 0 bases, leaving 9 bases between them. The CDR3 protein is CASSLAGNSGNTIYF. The CDR3, as DNA: TGTGCCAGCAGTTTGGCGGGGAACTCTGGAAACACCATATATTTT.

V gene TRBV29-1 combines with J gene TRBJ2-1, with TRBD1 matching 7 bases. Germline loops: CDR1 SQVTM, CDR2 ANQGSEA. The CDR3 sequence is 12 residues long. Trimming cost V 8 bases and J 6 bases; bases outside gene matches: 7. The CDR3 protein is CSQLDRTNEQFF. CDR3 in DNA: TGCAGCCAATTGGACAGGACCAATGAGCAGTTCTTC.

V gene TRBV20-1 combines with J gene TRBJ2-1; D is possibly TRBD2 (5 bases). The V gene's germline CDR1 is DFQATT and CDR2 SNEGSKA (reference sequence). Trimming stripped 6 bases from V and 5 bases from J, with 8 bases between. CDR3 size: 11 residues. DNA for the CDR3: TGCAGTGCCCGGACTGACAATGAGCAGTTCTTC. Its protein is CSARTDNEQFF.

Only a few counts were recorded for this clone. V usage is TRBV19 and J usage is TRBJ2-4, with D unresolved. Germline CDR1 reads LNHDA; CDR2 reads SQIVND (reference sequence). Trimming shortened V by 5 bases and J by 0 bases, and 17 bases separated the two germline ends. The CDR3 has 17 residues. CDR3 in amino acids: CASSDSLIPGAKNIQYF. CDR3 in DNA: TGTGCCAGTAGTGACTCCCTAATCCCAGGAGCCAAAAACATTCAGTACTTC.

The CDR3 loop is CASSEWATSNQPQHF. DNA for the CDR3: TGTGCCAGCAGTGAGTGGGCTACAAGCAATCAGCCCCAGCATTTT. The chain carries TRBV6-1 and TRBJ1-5; no firm D call. Germline V gene sequence: CDR1 MNHNS, CDR2 SASEGT. The V end was cut by 3 bases, the J end by 1 base, with 10 bases between. The CDR3 consists of 15 residues.